These 8 T cell receptor beta chains originate from one sample sequenced in a study of CD8 T cells in ankylosing spondylitis. TCRdb reanalysed the 5' RACE reads using MiXCR and keeps one entry per CDR3 protein. The top ten hold 5.1% of the sample, which has 85,000 to 100,000 distinct CDR3 sequences, 8.8% seen once. Sequencing input: blood, either unsorted or a sorted T cell fraction (not recorded which). The receptors here all came from a male donor with ankylosing spondylitis or in good health (not recorded which).

In this sample, this clonotype turned up many times. The rearrangement joins TRBV7-2 to TRBJ2-1, with D unclear. CDR3 size: 12 residues. Trimming removed 3 bases at V and 9 bases at J, with 9 bases between. From germline, CDR1 is SGHTA and CDR2 FQGNSA. This CDR3 is CASSFTTGEQFF. The CDR3 DNA sequence: TGTGCCAGCAGCTTTACTACGGGTGAGCAGTTCTTC. The entire variable domain, with the rest obtained from reference TRBV7-2 and TRBJ2-1, is as follows: GAGVSQSPSNKVTEKGKDVELRCDPISGHTALYWYRQSLGQGLEFLIYFQGNSAPDKSGLPSDRFSAERTGGSVSTLTIQRTQQEDSAVYLCASSFTTGEQFFGPGTRLTVL.

The table lists this clonotype with many counts. The CDR3 nucleotides are TGTGCCAGCAGCTCGAATCCCCTGACTAGCGGGGGGACCAACTCCTACAATGAGCAGTTCTTC. It translates to CASSSNPLTSGGTNSYNEQFF. V usage is TRBV11-3 and J usage is TRBJ2-1, with TRBD2 matching over 13 bases. The germline CDR1 and CDR2 sequences are SGHNT and YENEEA. CDR3 length equals 21 residues. V lost 4 bases, J lost 0 bases, and 15 bases stayed unmatched.

This clonotype was detected many times. V is TRBV28 and J is TRBJ2-5; D unclear. Germline lookup yields CDR1 MDHEN and CDR2 SYDVKM. CDR3 length: 14 residues. The V and J ends lost 4 bases and 4 bases respectively, with 13 bases between them. The CDR3: CASSSPPATETQYF. In DNA, the CDR3 is TGTGCCAGCAGTTCCCCGCCGGCGACAGAGACCCAGTACTTC.

The sample holds many counts of this clonotype. The junction departs from germline at one end; a sequencing error may be responsible. This chain joins TRBV27 and TRBJ2-7, with D maybe TRBD1 (6 bases). CDR3 size: 13 residues. Germline V lookup: CDR1 MNHEY, CDR2 SMNVEV (reference sequence). CDR3 protein: CASSLGQSYEQYF. In DNA, the CDR3 is TGTGCTAGCAGCTTAGGACAGTCCTACGAGCAGTACTTC.

This chain links TRBV19 with TRBJ2-3; no definite D call. The CDR3 extends over 14 amino acids. Deletions cut 6 bases from V and 4 bases from J, with 14 bases between. Germline CDR1 LNHDA, CDR2 SQIVND (reference sequence). As DNA, the CDR3 is TGTGCCAGTAGATGGGCAGGAAGGGCAGATACGCAGTATTTT. Protein sequence: CASRWAGRADTQYF.

This clonotype has at least ten counts. The chain joins TRBV7-8 to TRBJ2-2; a possible D gene is TRBD2 (5 bases). Germline CDR1 is SGHVS and CDR2 is FQNEAQ. With 4 bases removed from V and 0 bases from J, the gap between germline ends came to 12 bases. The CDR3 has 16 amino acids. The CDR3 protein is CASSSRVSPNTGELFF. CDR3 in DNA: TGTGCCAGCAGCTCGAGGGTGTCCCCGAACACCGGGGAGCTGTTTTTT.

This clonotype was seen at least ten times. This chain uses TRBV7-6 with TRBJ2-3; 13 bases are shared with TRBD2. The V and J ends lost 5 bases and 3 bases, in that order; junction bases with no gene match: 11. Germline V gene lookup returns CDR1 SGHVS and CDR2 FNYEAQ. The CDR3 is 18 amino acids. CDR3 nucleotide sequence: TGTGCCAGCAGCACCCTACCGGGACTAGCGGGACGGACAGATACGCAGTATTTT. Its protein product is CASSTLPGLAGRTDTQYF. The full variable domain, completed using reference TRBV7-6 and TRBJ2-3, is GAGVSQSPRYKVTKRGQDVALRCDPISGHVSLYWYRQALGQGPEFLTYFNYEAQQDKSGLPNDRFSAERPEGSISTLTIQRTEQRDSAMYRCASSTLPGLAGRTDTQYFGPGTRLTVL.

In its sample, this clonotype was seen many times. The rearrangement links TRBV6-5 to TRBJ2-3; D is uncertain. This CDR3 has 16 residues. The V end lost 2 bases, the J end lost 6 bases, and 18 bases lay between the germline ends. Germline V gene data show CDR1 as MNHEY and CDR2 as SVGAGI. The CDR3: CASSYLLEDPPDTQYF. In nucleotides, the CDR3 is TGTGCCAGCAGTTACCTCCTAGAGGACCCTCCGGATACGCAGTATTTT.